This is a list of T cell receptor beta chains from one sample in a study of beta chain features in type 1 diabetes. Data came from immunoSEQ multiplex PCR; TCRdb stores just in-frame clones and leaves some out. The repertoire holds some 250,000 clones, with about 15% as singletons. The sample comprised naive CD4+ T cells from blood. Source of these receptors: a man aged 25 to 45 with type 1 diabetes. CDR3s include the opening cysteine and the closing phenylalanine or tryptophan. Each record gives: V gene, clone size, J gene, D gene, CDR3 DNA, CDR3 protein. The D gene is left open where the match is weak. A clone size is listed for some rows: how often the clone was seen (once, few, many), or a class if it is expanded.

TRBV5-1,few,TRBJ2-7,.,TGCGCCAGCAGCGGCGGGTCGGGCTACGAGCAGTACTTC,CASSGGSGYEQYF
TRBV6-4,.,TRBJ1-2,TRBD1,TGTGCCAGCAGTGACCCCGGGGGACAGGGAGCCTCCATAAACTATGGCTACACCTTC,CASSDPGGQGASINYGYTF
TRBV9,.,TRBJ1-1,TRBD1,TGTGCCAGCAGCGTAGGACACCGGACAGGCAAGAACACTGAAGCTTTCTTT,CASSVGHRTGKNTEAFF
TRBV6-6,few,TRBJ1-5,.,TGTGCCAGCAGATCCTCGGGGGGGAGCAATCAGCCCCAGCATTTT,CASRSSGGSNQPQHF
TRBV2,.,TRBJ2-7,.,TGTGCCAGCAGTGCGAGGGGGTTTACCTACGAGCAGTACTTC,CASSARGFTYEQYF
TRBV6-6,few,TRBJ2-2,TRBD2,TGTGCCAGCAGACTCGGGGGGGACCTGAACACCGGGGAGCTGTTTTTT,CASRLGGDLNTGELFF
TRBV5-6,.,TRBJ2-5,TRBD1,TGTGCCAGCAGCTTCTACGGGGACAGGGGCGAGACCCAGTACTTC,CASSFYGDRGETQYF
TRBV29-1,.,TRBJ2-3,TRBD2,TGCAGCGCCGAAGCGGGAGGGCCAACAGATACGCAGTATTTT,CSAEAGGPTDTQYF
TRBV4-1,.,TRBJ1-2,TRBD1,TGCGCCAGCAGCCAAACCCAGGGACAGGGGGAAGGCTACACCTTC,CASSQTQGQGEGYTF
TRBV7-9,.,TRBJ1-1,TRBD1,TGTGCCAGCAGCTATCATGGGACAGCGAACACTGAAGCTTTCTTT,CASSYHGTANTEAFF
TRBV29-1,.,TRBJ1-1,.,TGCAGCGCCAATAAGGGGGAGGGTAACACTGAAGCTTTCTTT,CSANKGEGNTEAFF
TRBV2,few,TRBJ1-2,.,TGTGCCAGCAGCGACTATGGCTACACCTTC,CASSDYGYTF
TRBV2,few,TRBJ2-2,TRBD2,TGTGCCAGCACCCAACTAGCGGGAGTGTCTACCGGGGAGCTGTTTTTT,CASTQLAGVSTGELFF
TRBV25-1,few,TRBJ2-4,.,TGTGCCAGCAGTGAAGGGCAACCCGCCAAAAACATTCAGTACTTC,CASSEGQPAKNIQYF
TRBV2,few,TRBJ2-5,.,TGTGCCAGCAGTGGTCTCCCGGGAGCTCGAGAGACCCAGTACTTC,CASSGLPGARETQYF
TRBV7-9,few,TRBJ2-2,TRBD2,TGTGCCAGCAGCTTAGGACTAGCCAACACCGGGGAGCTGTTTTTT,CASSLGLANTGELFF
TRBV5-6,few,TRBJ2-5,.,TGTGCCAGCAGCTTGAGGGCAGGGGAAGAGACCCAGTACTTC,CASSLRAGEETQYF
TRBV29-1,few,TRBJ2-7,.,TGCAGCGTTGTCCGGCAGGCCGACGAGCAGTACTTC,CSVVRQADEQYF
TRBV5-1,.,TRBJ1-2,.,TGCGCCAGCAGCTTGGCGGGGGGCGGCTACACCTTC,CASSLAGGGYTF
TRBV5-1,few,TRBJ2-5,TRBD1,TGCGCCAGCAGCCAACAGGGGCGGGAGACCCAGTACTTC,CASSQQGRETQYF
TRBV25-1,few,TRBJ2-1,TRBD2,TGTGCCAGCAGTGAGCCTAGCGGGGCGGGGTACAATGAGCAGTTCTTC,CASSEPSGAGYNEQFF
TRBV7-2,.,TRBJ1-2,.,TGTGCCAGCAGCCCCCCGGGAGGTGGGGGGTATGGCTACACCTTC,CASSPPGGGGYGYTF
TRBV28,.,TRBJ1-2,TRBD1,TGTGCCAGCAGGGGGACAGGTTTAACTAGTGGCTACACCTTC,CASRGTGLTSGYTF
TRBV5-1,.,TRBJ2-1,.,TGCGCCAGCAGCTTGGGGCAGTACAATGAGCAGTTCTTC,CASSLGQYNEQFF
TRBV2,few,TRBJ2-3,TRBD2,TGTGCCAGCTCACCCTCTAGCGGGGGGGCAGATACGCAGTATTTT,CASSPSSGGADTQYF
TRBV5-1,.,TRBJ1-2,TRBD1,TGCGCCAGCAGCACGGGACAGGGGGTCTATGGCTACACCTTC,CASSTGQGVYGYTF
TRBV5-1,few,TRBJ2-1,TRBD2,TGCGCCAGCAGCTTGACGGGACTAGCGGGTGAGCAGTTCTTC,CASSLTGLAGEQFF
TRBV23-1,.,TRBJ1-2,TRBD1,TGCGCCAGCAGTCAATCGGGGAGGACAGGGCAATACACCTTC,CASSQSGRTGQYTF
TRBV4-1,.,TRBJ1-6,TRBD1,TGCGCCAGCAGCCAAGTACAGGGGGGAAATTCACCCCTCCACTTT,CASSQVQGGNSPLHF
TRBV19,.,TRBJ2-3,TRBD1,TGTGCCAGTAGTACTGGACAGGGGGCAGATACGCAGTATTTT,CASSTGQGADTQYF
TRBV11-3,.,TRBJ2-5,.,TGTGCCAGCAGCTCCCGGGCGTTCGGGGGTCTGATCCAAGAGACCCAGTACTTC,CASSSRAFGGLIQETQYF
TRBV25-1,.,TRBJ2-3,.,TGTGCCAGCAGTGAACATCTATCCCTCGGGGCAGATACGCAGTATTTT,CASSEHLSLGADTQYF
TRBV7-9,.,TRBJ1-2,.,TGTGCCAGCATCCTCAGGGGCTATGGCTACACCTTC,CASILRGYGYTF
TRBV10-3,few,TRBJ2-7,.,TGTGCCATCAGGGAGGACCGGGGGAAAGCCTACGAGCAGTACTTC,CAIREDRGKAYEQYF